This is a list of T cell receptor beta chains from one sample in a study of blood T cells in healthy people across ages. A single record per CDR3 protein comes from TCRdb applying MiXCR to the 5' RACE reads. This sample yields around 1,600,000 distinct CDR3 sequences, of which 35% to 45% are seen a single time; less than 5% belongs to the top ten. The material sequenced was blood. All receptors come from a woman aged 18 to 35 in good health. The CDR3 runs from the conserved cysteine through the conserved F or W. The D gene is left open where the match is weak. Clone size is stated in some rows and not others, as once, few, many or a class when expanded.

D: NA
V: TRBV14
size: few
J: TRBJ2-1
DNA: TGTGCCAGCAGCCGTTTAGCCAGCGGGTACAGGCAGGGTTACAATGAGCAGTTCTTC
CDR3: CASSRLASGYRQGYNEQFF

D: TRBD2
V: TRBV25-1
size: NA
J: TRBJ2-1
DNA: TGTGCCAGCAGTGCCCGGGGGGTTGGTTACGAGAACAATGAGCAGTTCTTC
CDR3: CASSARGVGYENNEQFF

D: NA
V: TRBV12-3/TRBV12-4
size: few
J: TRBJ1-5
DNA: TGTGCCAGCAGTTTAGAGGTAGGCAATCAGCCCCAGCATTTT
CDR3: CASSLEVGNQPQHF

D: TRBD2
V: TRBV4-1
size: NA
J: TRBJ2-1
DNA: TGCGCCAGCAGCCAAGGTTTCTTAGCGGGGGGCCCCTTGGGCAACAATGAGCAGTTCTTC
CDR3: CASSQGFLAGGPLGNNEQFF

D: NA
V: TRBV7-3
size: NA
J: TRBJ2-1
DNA: TGTGCCAGCAGCTTAACAGCAGAAATCGATGAGCAGTTCTTC
CDR3: CASSLTAEIDEQFF

D: TRBD2
V: TRBV28
size: NA
J: TRBJ2-1
DNA: TGTACCAGCAGTTGGCCACCGGGACTAGCCCCTAATGAGCAGTTCTTC
CDR3: CTSSWPPGLAPNEQFF

D: NA
V: TRBV30
size: NA
J: TRBJ1-3
DNA: TGTGCCTGGAGTCTCGGGTCTTACTCTGGAAACACCATATATTTT
CDR3: CAWSLGSYSGNTIYF

D: TRBD2
V: TRBV5-1
size: NA
J: TRBJ2-7
DNA: TGCGCCAGCAGCTTACCTGCGGGAGGGGGGACCTACAATGAGCAGTACTTC
CDR3: CASSLPAGGGTYNEQYF

D: TRBD1
V: TRBV12-3/TRBV12-4
size: once
J: TRBJ1-3
DNA: TGTGCCAGCAGTCTCAGACCGACAGGGGACTCTGGAAACACCATATATTTT
CDR3: CASSLRPTGDSGNTIYF

D: TRBD1
V: TRBV6-4
size: few
J: TRBJ2-1
DNA: TGTGCCAGCAGTGTTCGGACAGGGGCCAACAATGAGCAGTTCTTC
CDR3: CASSVRTGANNEQFF

D: TRBD2
V: TRBV20-1
size: NA
J: TRBJ2-1
DNA: TGCAGTGCTACAAAGCTAGCGGGGATAGAGCAGTTCTTC
CDR3: CSATKLAGIEQFF

D: NA
V: TRBV3-1
size: few
J: TRBJ2-7
DNA: TGTGCCAGCAGCCAAGATCTGGGAGTATACGAGCAGTACTTC
CDR3: CASSQDLGVYEQYF

D: NA
V: TRBV3-1
size: many
J: TRBJ1-1
DNA: TGTGCCAGCAGCCAGCAGAACACTGAAGCTTTCTTT
CDR3: CASSQQNTEAFF

D: NA
V: TRBV25-1
size: few
J: TRBJ2-3
DNA: TGTGCCAGCAGTGGTATGTGGGGGGCGCGGGTAGATACGCAGTATTTT
CDR3: CASSGMWGARVDTQYF

D: NA
V: TRBV30
size: NA
J: TRBJ2-7
DNA: TGTGCCTGGGGGACCTACGAGCAGTACTTC
CDR3: CAWGTYEQYF

D: NA
V: TRBV7-2
size: few
J: TRBJ1-4
DNA: TGTGCCAGCAGCTTTGTCTGGGGGGCGAATAATGAAAAACTGTTTTTT
CDR3: CASSFVWGANNEKLFF

D: NA
V: TRBV6-5
size: few
J: TRBJ1-5
DNA: TGTGCCAGCAGTTACTCGTCGAGGGCTGATCAGCCCCAGCATTTT
CDR3: CASSYSSRADQPQHF

D: NA
V: TRBV6-5
size: NA
J: TRBJ2-7
DNA: TGTGCCAGCAGTCATAGCTACTTAGGCGAGCAGTACTTC
CDR3: CASSHSYLGEQYF

D: TRBD2
V: TRBV5-1
size: NA
J: TRBJ2-1
DNA: TGCGCCAGCAGCTTGGACGGAGGACTAGCGGGGGGTGACACGCAGTTCTTC
CDR3: CASSLDGGLAGGDTQFF

D: TRBD1
V: TRBV4-2
size: NA
J: TRBJ1-2
DNA: TGTGCCAGCAGCGCGCGGGGACAGGGGGATGGCTATGGCTACACCTTC
CDR3: CASSARGQGDGYGYTF

D: TRBD1
V: TRBV7-2
size: NA
J: TRBJ1-2
DNA: TGTGCCGGCAGCTACCGACAGGGGGCTCATGGCTACACCTTC
CDR3: CAGSYRQGAHGYTF

D: NA
V: TRBV20-1
size: many
J: TRBJ2-7
DNA: TGCAGTGCTAGGAGCTACAGTACGCCTTACTCCTACGAGCAGTACTTC
CDR3: CSARSYSTPYSYEQYF

D: NA
V: TRBV20-1
size: NA
J: TRBJ2-3
DNA: TGCAGTGCTAGAGATTCTAGTAAAAGCACAGATACGCAGTATTTT
CDR3: CSARDSSKSTDTQYF

D: NA
V: TRBV6-6
size: NA
J: TRBJ2-2
DNA: TGTGCCACCACCGGAATCGGGGAGCTGTTTTTT
CDR3: CATTGIGELFF

D: NA
V: TRBV6-6
size: NA
J: TRBJ1-1
DNA: TGTGCCAGCAGTTACTCAACGGGGGGGGCTAACACTGAAGCTTTCTTT
CDR3: CASSYSTGGANTEAFF

D: NA
V: TRBV20-1
size: few
J: TRBJ1-5
DNA: TGCAGTGCTAGTTTGGGGGCGAGCAATCAGCCCCAGCATTTT
CDR3: CSASLGASNQPQHF

D: NA
V: TRBV7-2
size: few
J: TRBJ1-4
DNA: TGTGCCAGCAGCCCAAAAACAGGGAGGGAGGGTGAAAAACTGTTTTTT
CDR3: CASSPKTGREGEKLFF

D: NA
V: TRBV7-2
size: NA
J: TRBJ1-2
DNA: TGTGCCAGCAGCTCTTACCCGGACAGTGTCTATGGCTACACCTTC
CDR3: CASSSYPDSVYGYTF

D: TRBD2
V: TRBV7-7
size: few
J: TRBJ2-5
DNA: TGTGCTAGCAGCTCTAGCGGGAGAGGCTCGGGAGAGACCCAGTACTTC
CDR3: CASSSSGRGSGETQYF

D: NA
V: TRBV20-1
size: NA
J: TRBJ2-5
DNA: TGCAGTGCTAGCCACTGGACGGTCCAGGAGACCCAGTACTTC
CDR3: CSASHWTVQETQYF

D: TRBD2
V: TRBV4-3
size: few
J: TRBJ2-1
DNA: TGCGCCAGCAGCCAAGAAGTAGCGGGAGCCCAGCAGTTCTTC
CDR3: CASSQEVAGAQQFF

D: NA
V: TRBV7-2
size: NA
J: TRBJ1-4
DNA: TGTGCCAGCAGCTTAGAGCCGGGACGATTAAATGAAAAACTGTTTTTT
CDR3: CASSLEPGRLNEKLFF

D: TRBD1
V: TRBV6-6
size: NA
J: TRBJ2-7
DNA: TGTGCCTGCAGCTCGGACAGGGGCGAGCAGTACTTC
CDR3: CACSSDRGEQYF

D: NA
V: TRBV20-1
size: NA
J: TRBJ2-7
DNA: TGCAGTGCCTCCCCTCCCCTTCGAGGCTACGAGCAGTACTTC
CDR3: CSASPPLRGYEQYF

D: TRBD2
V: TRBV5-1
size: NA
J: TRBJ2-3
DNA: TGCGCCAGCAGAGCCAGGACTAGCGGAACAGATACGCAGTATTTT
CDR3: CASRARTSGTDTQYF

D: TRBD2
V: TRBV7-3
size: NA
J: TRBJ2-2
DNA: TGTGCCAGCAGCTCATTAATTAGCGGGACGAACACCGGGGAGCTGTTTTTT
CDR3: CASSSLISGTNTGELFF

D: NA
V: TRBV9
size: NA
J: TRBJ2-3
DNA: TGTGCCAGCAGCCCGAGTCCCTCCCTCACAGATACGCAGTATTTT
CDR3: CASSPSPSLTDTQYF

D: NA
V: TRBV6-2/TRBV6-3
size: few
J: TRBJ2-1
DNA: TGTGCCAGCACCCGGGGGCTGGATGAGCAGTTCTTC
CDR3: CASTRGLDEQFF

D: NA
V: TRBV4-3
size: NA
J: TRBJ2-3
DNA: TGCGCCAGCAGCCAACAAGGTGCACCAAGCACAGATACGCAGTATTTT
CDR3: CASSQQGAPSTDTQYF

D: TRBD2
V: TRBV20-1
size: NA
J: TRBJ2-1
DNA: TGCAGTGCTGCCCCCGGGACTAGCGGTTACAATGGGCAGTTCTTC
CDR3: CSAAPGTSGYNGQFF

D: TRBD1
V: TRBV2
size: NA
J: TRBJ1-6
DNA: TGTGCCAGCAGTGATTACAGGGGTGGTAATTCACCCCTCCACTTT
CDR3: CASSDYRGGNSPLHF

D: NA
V: TRBV7-9
size: once
J: TRBJ2-7
DNA: TGTGTCAGCAGCTTATACCCGGGTCACTCCTACGAGCAGTACTTC
CDR3: CVSSLYPGHSYEQYF

D: TRBD1
V: TRBV4-2
size: NA
J: TRBJ2-2
DNA: TGTGCCAGCAGCCAAGATGAGGGGGCATGGACCGGGGAGCTGTTTTTT
CDR3: CASSQDEGAWTGELFF

D: NA
V: TRBV6-5
size: NA
J: TRBJ2-3
DNA: TGTGCCAGCAGTTACTCTGTGTCACCGAGCACAGATACGCAGTATTTT
CDR3: CASSYSVSPSTDTQYF

D: NA
V: TRBV4-3
size: NA
J: TRBJ2-3
DNA: TGCGCCAGCAGCCTAGCTCCGGGCCAGAGGGGTACAGATACGCAGTATTTT
CDR3: CASSLAPGQRGTDTQYF

D: NA
V: TRBV5-6
size: NA
J: TRBJ1-1
DNA: TGTGCCAGCAGCGAGGGACTTTTGAACACTGAAGCTTTCTTT
CDR3: CASSEGLLNTEAFF

D: NA
V: TRBV6-5
size: NA
J: TRBJ2-7
DNA: TGTGCCAGCAGACCTCCCGTATACGAGCAGTACTTC
CDR3: CASRPPVYEQYF

D: NA
V: TRBV4-1
size: NA
J: TRBJ1-2
DNA: TGCGCCAGCAGCCAGCCGGGGCAGGACTATGGCTACACCTTC
CDR3: CASSQPGQDYGYTF

D: NA
V: TRBV15
size: NA
J: TRBJ2-1
DNA: TGTGCCACCAGCAGAGGTGGGACGGCCCATCAGTTCTTC
CDR3: CATSRGGTAHQFF

D: TRBD1
V: TRBV7-6
size: NA
J: TRBJ1-5
DNA: TGTGCCAGCAGCCAGGGGGTGGGGTTCAATCAGCCCCAGCATTTT
CDR3: CASSQGVGFNQPQHF

D: NA
V: TRBV3-1
size: NA
J: TRBJ1-5
DNA: TGTGCCAGCAGCCCTCGGACGAGAGGGAATGGCAATCAGCCCCAGCATTTT
CDR3: CASSPRTRGNGNQPQHF

D: TRBD2
V: TRBV7-9
size: NA
J: TRBJ2-5
DNA: TGTGCCAGCGGCCCCGGGACTAGCGTAAACGCTCAAGAGACCCAGTACTTC
CDR3: CASGPGTSVNAQETQYF

D: NA
V: TRBV7-8
size: NA
J: TRBJ1-2
DNA: TGTGCCAGCAGCTTAGCCGCCACCAGGACGGGCCGCTATGGCAACACCTTC
CDR3: CASSLAATRTGRYGNTF

D: NA
V: TRBV29-1
size: NA
J: TRBJ1-1
DNA: TGCAGCGTTGCGCAGGTATTGAACACTGAAGCTTTCTTT
CDR3: CSVAQVLNTEAFF

D: NA
V: TRBV14
size: few
J: TRBJ2-1
DNA: TGTGCCAGCAGCCTGACAGACAAATTGTTCTTC
CDR3: CASSLTDKLFF